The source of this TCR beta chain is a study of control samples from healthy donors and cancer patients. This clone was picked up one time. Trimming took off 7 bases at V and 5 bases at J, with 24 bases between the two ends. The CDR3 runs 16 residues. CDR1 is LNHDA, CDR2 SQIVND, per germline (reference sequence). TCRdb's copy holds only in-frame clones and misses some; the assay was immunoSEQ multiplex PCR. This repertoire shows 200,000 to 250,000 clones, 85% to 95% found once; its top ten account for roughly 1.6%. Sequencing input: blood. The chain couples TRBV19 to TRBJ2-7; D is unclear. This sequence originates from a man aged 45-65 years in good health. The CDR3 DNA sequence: TGTGCCAGTAACCCTGGAGCCCGCATCGATATCGACGAGCAGTACTTC. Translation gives CASNPGARIDIDEQYF.